These T cell receptor beta chains were read from a single sample in a study of human T cells and chemical hapten exposure. Via MiXCR, TCRdb re-called the RACE reads, giving one row per CDR3 protein. The sample has roughly 100,000 distinct CDR3 sequences, 34% seen once. The material sequenced was whole blood, taken in connection with sensitization to the hapten diphenylcyclopropenone (DPC). The receptors stem from a middle-aged man with alopecia areata. Some clones in this sample may be carry-over from other donors' samples. CDR3s include the opening cysteine and the closing phenylalanine or tryptophan. Each record gives: clone size, D gene, J gene, V gene, CDR3 protein, CDR3 DNA. D genes are given only for firm matches. Rows may omit the clone size; those that give it use once, few, many or a size class.

- | - | TRBJ2-3 | TRBV29-1 | CSVLQDTDTQYF | TGCAGCGTGCTACAGGACACAGATACGCAGTATTTT
few | - | TRBJ1-2 | TRBV7-9 | CASSLLDAGYTF | TGTGCCAGCAGCTTACTGGACGCAGGCTACACCTTC
- | TRBD1 | TRBJ1-4 | TRBV14 | CASSQPGQGLEKLFF | TGTGCCAGCAGCCAACCGGGACAGGGGCTTGAAAAACTGTTTTTT
- | TRBD1 | TRBJ1-6 | TRBV6-1 | CASSATGGYNSPLHF | TGTGCCAGCAGTGCCACAGGGGGGTATAATTCACCCCTCCACTTT
few | TRBD2 | TRBJ2-3 | TRBV19 | CASSGRTSGESYTQYF | TGTGCCAGTAGTGGAAGGACTAGCGGGGAGTCATATACGCAGTATTTT
- | - | TRBJ2-1 | TRBV2 | CASGALSYNEQFF | TGTGCCAGCGGGGCACTATCCTACAATGAGCAGTTCTTC
few | - | TRBJ2-5 | TRBV7-8 | CASDSAGRSEETQYF | TGTGCCAGCGACTCGGCCGGCCGTAGTGAAGAGACCCAGTACTTC
- | - | TRBJ2-5 | TRBV6-5 | CASSLTATQETQYF | TGTGCCAGCAGTCTCACGGCGACCCAAGAGACCCAGTACTTC
few | - | TRBJ1-1 | TRBV11-1 | CASSLLRAAEAFF | TGTGCCAGCAGCTTACTCAGGGCCGCTGAAGCTTTCTTT
- | - | TRBJ2-3 | TRBV20-1 | CSASWEDTQYF | TGCAGTGCTAGTTGGGAAGATACGCAGTATTTT
few | - | TRBJ2-7 | TRBV7-9 | CASSFGGPWSDEQYF | TGTGCCAGCAGCTTCGGGGGTCCTTGGTCCGACGAGCAGTACTTC
- | TRBD2 | TRBJ2-2 | TRBV7-8 | CASRPFGGTGELFF | TGTGCCAGCAGGCCCTTCGGGGGGACCGGGGAGCTGTTTTTT
few | - | TRBJ1-2 | TRBV12-3/TRBV12-4 | CASSLRTFGSYGYTF | TGTGCCAGCAGTTTAAGGACCTTTGGTTCCTATGGCTACACCTTC
few | - | TRBJ2-5 | TRBV12-5 | CASGLAGNQETQYF | TGTGCTAGTGGTTTAGCAGGGAACCAAGAGACCCAGTACTTC
- | - | TRBJ1-5 | TRBV27 | CASSPLTGFQPQHF | TGTGCCAGCAGTCCCCTAACAGGGTTTCAGCCCCAGCATTTT
few | - | TRBJ2-5 | TRBV18 | CASSVTSIETQYF | TGTGCCAGCTCGGTAACCTCAATAGAGACCCAGTACTTC